What follows is one TCR beta chain and its context. Its antigen is unknown. The source of the sample is a study of vaccination effects on CD4 cells after COVID-19. As for the study in general: At 16 days and one week before vaccination, a couple of convalescent patients gave samples.

Before any sequencing was done, the ViraFEST assay used viral peptide pools to expand antigen-specific CD4+ T cells. Following 10 days of culture, CD4+ T cells were isolated. It was between March and December 2020 that the person had a SARS-CoV-2 infection confirmed by PCR. Each culture well received a few million PBMC. These cells were then cultured in IMDM with around 9.6 IU/ml IL-2 and around 10 ug/ml peptides. Libraries were prepared by immunoSEQ multiplex PCR; TCRdb keeps only in-frame clonotypes and omits some of them. The sample lists 30,000 to 40,000 clones, 73% occurring once. This CDR3 has 13 residues. Notes on the study in general: Limitations: small convalescent group and missing early post-infection timepoints.

This material consisted of CD4+ T cells from PBMCs cultured with a peptide pool, taken before COVID-19 vaccination. The TCR comes from a human donor who had a prior SARS-CoV-2 infection. This chain connects TRBV21-1 to TRBJ2-3; the table's D call, TRBD2, has no DNA check behind it. TRBV21-1 corresponds to a pseudogene. The CDR3 DNA is TGTGCCAGCAGCAAAGTGCGCGAGGATACGCAGTATTTT. Translation gives CASSKVREDTQYF.